The TCR beta chain under discussion was sequenced for a study of blood T cell repertoires in COVID-19. Sequencing was performed with immunoSEQ multiplex PCR; in TCRdb, only in-frame clones are kept and a portion is missing. The sample contains 350,000 or so clones, 90% of which appear only once. CDR1 is MDHEN and CDR2 is SYDVKM in the germline V gene. V was clipped by 10 bases and J by 6 bases; unmatched bases: 10. The CDR3 spans 14 residues. This sequence joins TRBV28 and TRBJ1-4; 8 nucleotides align to TRBD1. The receptor was isolated from a man between 18 and 35 years old with active or convalescent COVID-19. Sequencing was performed on peripheral blood. DNA of the CDR3: TGTGCCACCCTCGGGGACAGGCGGTATGAAAAACTGTTTTTT. It is translated as CATLGDRRYEKLFF.